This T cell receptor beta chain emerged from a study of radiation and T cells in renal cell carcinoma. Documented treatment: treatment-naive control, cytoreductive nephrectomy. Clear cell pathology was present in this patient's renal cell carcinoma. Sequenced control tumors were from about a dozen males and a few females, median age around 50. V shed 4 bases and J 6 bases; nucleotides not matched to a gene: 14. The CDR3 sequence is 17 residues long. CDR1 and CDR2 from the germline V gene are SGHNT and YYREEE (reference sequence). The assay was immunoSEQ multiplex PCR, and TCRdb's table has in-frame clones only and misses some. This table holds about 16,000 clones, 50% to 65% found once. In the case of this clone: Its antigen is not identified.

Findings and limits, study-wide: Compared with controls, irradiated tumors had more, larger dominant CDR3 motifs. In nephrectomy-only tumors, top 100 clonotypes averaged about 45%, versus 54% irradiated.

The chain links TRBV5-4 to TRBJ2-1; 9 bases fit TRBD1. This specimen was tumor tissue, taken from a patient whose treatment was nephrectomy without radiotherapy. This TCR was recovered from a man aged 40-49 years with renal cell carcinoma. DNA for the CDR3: TGTGCCAGCAGCCGAAAAACCGGGACAGGGAATGTCAATGAGCAGTTCTTC. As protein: CASSRKTGTGNVNEQFF. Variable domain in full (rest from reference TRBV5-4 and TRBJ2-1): ETGVTQSPTHLIKTRGQQVTLRCSSQSGHNTVSWYQQALGQGPQFIFQYYREEENGRGNFPPRFSGLQFPNYSSELNVNALELDDSALYLCASSRKTGTGNVNEQFFGPGTRLTVL.